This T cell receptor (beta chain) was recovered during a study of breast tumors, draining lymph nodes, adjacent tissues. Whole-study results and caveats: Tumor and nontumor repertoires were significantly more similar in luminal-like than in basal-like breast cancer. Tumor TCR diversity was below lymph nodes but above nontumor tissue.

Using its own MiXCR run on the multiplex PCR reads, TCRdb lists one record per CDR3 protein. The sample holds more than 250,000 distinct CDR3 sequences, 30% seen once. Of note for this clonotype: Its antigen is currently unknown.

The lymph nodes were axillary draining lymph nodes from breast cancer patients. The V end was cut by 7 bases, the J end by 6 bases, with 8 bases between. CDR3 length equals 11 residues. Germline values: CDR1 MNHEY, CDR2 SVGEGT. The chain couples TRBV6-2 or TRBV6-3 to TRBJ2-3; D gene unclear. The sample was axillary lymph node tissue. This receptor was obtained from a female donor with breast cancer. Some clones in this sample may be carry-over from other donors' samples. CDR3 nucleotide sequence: TGTGCCAGCATGAAGAGGGATACGCAGTATTTT. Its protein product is CASMKRDTQYF.